These T cell receptor beta chains were read from a single sample in a study of CD8+CD57+ T cells in acquired aplastic anemia. Each CDR3 protein gets one entry after TCRdb re-called the reads with MiXCR. Of over 150,000 distinct CDR3 sequences in the sample, about 48% were seen once. Sequencing was carried out using sorted CD4+, CD8+, or CD8+CD57+ T cells (not recorded which) from PBMCs. These receptors were collected from a human donor with aplastic anemia. CDR3s include the opening cysteine and the closing phenylalanine or tryptophan. The order of the fields is clone size, V gene, D gene, J gene, CDR3 DNA, CDR3 protein. A D gene is named only where the DNA matches it firmly. Rows may omit the clone size; those that give it use once, few, many or a size class.

abundance: .; v_gene: TRBV7-8; d_gene: .; j_gene: TRBJ2-7; CDR3nt: TGTGCCAGCAGCTTAAAGAGGGACCGACCCTACGAGCAGTACTTC; CDR3aa: CASSLKRDRPYEQYF
abundance: .; v_gene: TRBV9; d_gene: TRBD1; j_gene: TRBJ2-7; CDR3nt: TGTGCCAGCAGCTCCCTGGGACAGGCAACCTACGAGCAGTACTTC; CDR3aa: CASSSLGQATYEQYF
abundance: once; v_gene: TRBV20-1; d_gene: TRBD1; j_gene: TRBJ1-2; CDR3nt: TGCAGTGCTAGAGCCCGGGACAGGGGTGACTATGGCTACACCTTC; CDR3aa: CSARARDRGDYGYTF
abundance: few; v_gene: TRBV24-1; d_gene: .; j_gene: TRBJ2-5; CDR3nt: TGTGCCACCAGTGATTCGGCAGGGTCCGGGGAGACCCAGTACTTC; CDR3aa: CATSDSAGSGETQYF
abundance: .; v_gene: TRBV20-1; d_gene: TRBD1; j_gene: TRBJ2-5; CDR3nt: TGCAGTGCTTTTGGGACAGGGGGCGGTGTGACCCAGTACTTC; CDR3aa: CSAFGTGGGVTQYF
abundance: .; v_gene: TRBV11-2; d_gene: TRBD2; j_gene: TRBJ2-6; CDR3nt: TGTGCCAGCAGTCCCCTAGCGGGGGGTCTTCCCTCTGGGGCCAACGTCCTGACTTTC; CDR3aa: CASSPLAGGLPSGANVLTF
abundance: many; v_gene: TRBV15; d_gene: .; j_gene: TRBJ1-2; CDR3nt: TGTGCCACCAGCAGTGGTACATTCTATGGCTACACCTTC; CDR3aa: CATSSGTFYGYTF
abundance: few; v_gene: TRBV10-3; d_gene: .; j_gene: TRBJ2-5; CDR3nt: TGTGCCATCAGTGAGTCTGGGCTCCAAGAGACCCAGTACTTC; CDR3aa: CAISESGLQETQYF
abundance: many; v_gene: TRBV7-6; d_gene: .; j_gene: TRBJ2-1; CDR3nt: TGTGCCAGCAGCCGACCCCCCAATGAGCAGTTCTTC; CDR3aa: CASSRPPNEQFF
abundance: .; v_gene: TRBV10-1; d_gene: .; j_gene: TRBJ2-3; CDR3nt: TGCGCCAGCAGTGAGTCTAGCGGATTCACAGATACGCAGTATTTT; CDR3aa: CASSESSGFTDTQYF
abundance: .; v_gene: TRBV20-1; d_gene: .; j_gene: TRBJ1-5; CDR3nt: TGCAGTGCTAGTATACGGGGGTCTCAGCCCCAGCATTTT; CDR3aa: CSASIRGSQPQHF
abundance: few; v_gene: TRBV15; d_gene: TRBD1; j_gene: TRBJ1-2; CDR3nt: TGTGCCACCAGCACTGGGACAGGGGGTACCTATGGCTACACCTTC; CDR3aa: CATSTGTGGTYGYTF
abundance: .; v_gene: TRBV19; d_gene: .; j_gene: TRBJ2-2; CDR3nt: TGTGCCAGTAGTATGGTTCGTAAGTCCGGGGAGCTGTTTTTT; CDR3aa: CASSMVRKSGELFF
abundance: .; v_gene: TRBV7-2; d_gene: .; j_gene: TRBJ1-5; CDR3nt: TGTGCCAGCAGCCTCAAACAGGGAGGGCCCCAGCATTTT; CDR3aa: CASSLKQGGPQHF
abundance: .; v_gene: TRBV7-9; d_gene: .; j_gene: TRBJ2-7; CDR3nt: TGTGCCAGCAGCTTAGCGGGCGGGTCTCTCAACGAGCAGTACTTC; CDR3aa: CASSLAGGSLNEQYF
abundance: many; v_gene: TRBV15; d_gene: TRBD1; j_gene: TRBJ1-6; CDR3nt: TGTGCCACCAGCAGAGATCGTCAGGGGGGCTCACCCCTCCACTTT; CDR3aa: CATSRDRQGGSPLHF
abundance: .; v_gene: TRBV28; d_gene: TRBD1; j_gene: TRBJ2-7; CDR3nt: TGTGCCAGCAGATCAGACAGGGGGGGGGCCTACGAGCAGTACTTC; CDR3aa: CASRSDRGGAYEQYF
abundance: many; v_gene: TRBV6-1; d_gene: TRBD2; j_gene: TRBJ2-1; CDR3nt: TGTGCCAGCAGTGAACTAGCGGGGGGCTACAATGAGCAGTTCTTC; CDR3aa: CASSELAGGYNEQFF
abundance: many; v_gene: TRBV18; d_gene: .; j_gene: TRBJ1-6; CDR3nt: TGTGCCAGCTCACCGTCCAGGGAGAACTATAATTCACCCCTCCACTTT; CDR3aa: CASSPSRENYNSPLHF
abundance: .; v_gene: TRBV19; d_gene: .; j_gene: TRBJ2-1; CDR3nt: TGTGCCAGTAGTATAGGTAGCGGACCGGATGAGCAGTTCTTC; CDR3aa: CASSIGSGPDEQFF
abundance: .; v_gene: TRBV6-5; d_gene: TRBD2; j_gene: TRBJ2-3; CDR3nt: TGTGCCAGCAGTTACTTCAGCGGGAGGGGACTTACGCAGTATTTT; CDR3aa: CASSYFSGRGLTQYF
abundance: .; v_gene: TRBV5-1; d_gene: TRBD2; j_gene: TRBJ2-1; CDR3nt: TGCGCCAGCAGGGGAGGGAGTTGGGGTATATACAATGAGCAGTTCTTC; CDR3aa: CASRGGSWGIYNEQFF
abundance: .; v_gene: TRBV15; d_gene: TRBD2; j_gene: TRBJ2-6; CDR3nt: TGTGCCACCAGCGGCTTGACTAGCGGGATGACTGGGGCCAACGTCCTGACTTTC; CDR3aa: CATSGLTSGMTGANVLTF
abundance: .; v_gene: TRBV15; d_gene: .; j_gene: TRBJ1-3; CDR3nt: TGTGCCACCAGCGGAGTGATGCGAGGAAACACCATATATTTT; CDR3aa: CATSGVMRGNTIYF
abundance: many; v_gene: TRBV7-6; d_gene: .; j_gene: TRBJ2-7; CDR3nt: TGTGCCAGCAGCTTACCCGAAGGCGGGGGCGACAGCTCCTACGAGCAGTACTTC; CDR3aa: CASSLPEGGGDSSYEQYF
abundance: .; v_gene: TRBV4-1; d_gene: .; j_gene: TRBJ2-7; CDR3nt: TGCGCCAGCAGCCAAGTTGGGCAGGGGAGTGGCGAGCAGTACTTC; CDR3aa: CASSQVGQGSGEQYF
abundance: .; v_gene: TRBV7-9; d_gene: .; j_gene: TRBJ2-5; CDR3nt: TGTGCCAGCACCCCGCCGGGTGGGGAGACCCAGTACTTC; CDR3aa: CASTPPGGETQYF
abundance: few; v_gene: TRBV19; d_gene: TRBD1; j_gene: TRBJ2-7; CDR3nt: TGTGCCAGTAGTATACCGGGACAGGGAGGCGAGCAGTACTTC; CDR3aa: CASSIPGQGGEQYF
abundance: many; v_gene: TRBV6-1; d_gene: .; j_gene: TRBJ2-7; CDR3nt: TGTGCCAGCAGTGAGACAGGTTGGGAGCAGTACTTC; CDR3aa: CASSETGWEQYF